This TCR beta chain was identified during a study of regulatory T cells in long-lasting Graves disease. This clonotype was detected a few times. Both iRepertoire HTBI primers and Arm-PCR of CDR3 regions were used to build the TCR beta libraries. TCRdb ran MiXCR on the multiplex PCR reads and lists one entry per CDR3 protein. The table has approximately 300,000 distinct CDR3 sequences, roughly 18% seen once; the top ten hold 38%. The CDR3 has 16 amino acids. CDR1 is MNHEY and CDR2 is SVGEGT in the germline V gene. Time point defined: newly diagnosed GD, antithyroid drugs for less than 3 months. PBMCs were the source of the RNA used for TCR sequencing.

The rearrangement joins TRBV6-2 or TRBV6-3 to TRBJ2-7, with no clear D. The tail of the sequence fits TRBJ2-4 better, so the J call may be wrong. The material was peripheral blood mononuclear cells (PBMCs), obtained at new diagnosis, from a patient treated with antithyroid drugs. The sequence was obtained from a female donor with Graves disease. CDR3 residues: CASSYSGSTAKNIQYF. In DNA form, the CDR3 reads TGTGCCAGCAGTTACTCGGGCAGCACGGCCAAAAACATTCAGTACTTC.